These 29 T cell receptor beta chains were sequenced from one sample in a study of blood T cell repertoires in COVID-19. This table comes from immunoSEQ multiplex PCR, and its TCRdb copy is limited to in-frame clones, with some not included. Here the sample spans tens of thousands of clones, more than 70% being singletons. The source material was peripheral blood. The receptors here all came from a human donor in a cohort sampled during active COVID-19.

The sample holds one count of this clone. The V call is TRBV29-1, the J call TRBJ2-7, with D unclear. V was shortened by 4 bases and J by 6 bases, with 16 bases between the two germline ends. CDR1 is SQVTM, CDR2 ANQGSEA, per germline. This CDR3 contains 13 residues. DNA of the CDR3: TGCAGCGTTGCTAGGTACGTGAACGGCGAGCAGTACTTC. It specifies CSVARYVNGEQYF.

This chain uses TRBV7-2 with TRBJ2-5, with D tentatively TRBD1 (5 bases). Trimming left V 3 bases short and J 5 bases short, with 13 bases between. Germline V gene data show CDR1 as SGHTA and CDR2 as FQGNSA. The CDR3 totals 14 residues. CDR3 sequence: CASSFLRVGETQYF. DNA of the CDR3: TGTGCCAGCAGCTTTCTCAGGGTTGGTGAGACCCAGTACTTC.

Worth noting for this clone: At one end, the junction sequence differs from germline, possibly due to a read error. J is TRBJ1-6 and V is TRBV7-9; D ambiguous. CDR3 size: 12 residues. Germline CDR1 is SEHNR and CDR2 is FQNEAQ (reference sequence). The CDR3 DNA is TGTGCCAGCAGCTTATCTGGGCAGTCCACGGCGTTT. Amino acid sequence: CASSLSGQSTAF. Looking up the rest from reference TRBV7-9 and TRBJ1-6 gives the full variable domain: DTGVSQNPRHKITKRGQNVTFRCDPISEHNRLYWYRQTLGQGPEFLTYFQNEAQLEKSRLLSDRFSAERPKGSFSTLEIQRTEQGDSAMYLCASSLSGQSTAFGNGTRLTVT.

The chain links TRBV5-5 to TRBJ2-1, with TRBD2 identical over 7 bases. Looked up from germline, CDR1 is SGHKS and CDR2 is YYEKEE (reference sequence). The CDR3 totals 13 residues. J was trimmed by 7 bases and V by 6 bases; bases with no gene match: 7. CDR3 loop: CASMVGRGNEQFF. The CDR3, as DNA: TGTGCCAGCATGGTAGGGAGGGGAAATGAGCAGTTCTTC. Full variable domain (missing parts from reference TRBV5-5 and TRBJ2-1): DAGVTQSPTHLIKTRGQQVTLRCSPISGHKSVSWYQQVLGQGPQFIFQYYEKEERGRGNFPDRFSARQFPNYSSELNVNALLLGDSALYLCASMVGRGNEQFFGPGTRLTVL.

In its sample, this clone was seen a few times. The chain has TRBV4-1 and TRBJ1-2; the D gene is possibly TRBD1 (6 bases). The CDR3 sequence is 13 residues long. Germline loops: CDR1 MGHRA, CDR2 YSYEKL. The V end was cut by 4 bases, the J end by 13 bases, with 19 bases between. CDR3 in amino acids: CASSPDRHDRCTF. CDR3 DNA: TGCGCCAGCAGCCCCGACAGGCACGACCGGTGCACCTTC.

CDR3 loop: CASSQVGTSTDTQYF. CDR3 DNA: TGTGCCAGCAGCCAAGTAGGGACTAGCACAGATACGCAGTATTTT. This rearrangement joins TRBV3-1 (or the pseudogene TRBV3-2) to TRBJ2-3; D possibly corresponds to TRBD2 (6 bases). The germline CDR1 and CDR2 sequences are LGHDT and YNNKEL (reference sequence). The CDR3 length is 15 residues. V was cut by 1 base and J by 0 bases, with 8 bases left in between.

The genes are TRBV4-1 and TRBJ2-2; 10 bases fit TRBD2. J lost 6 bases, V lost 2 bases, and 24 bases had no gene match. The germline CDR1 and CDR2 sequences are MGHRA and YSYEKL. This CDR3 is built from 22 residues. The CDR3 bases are TGCGCCAGCAGCCAACCCAGGACAGGTCGGAAATCTAGCGGGAGCGTTCCCGGGGAGCTGTTTTTT. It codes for CASSQPRTGRKSSGSVPGELFF.

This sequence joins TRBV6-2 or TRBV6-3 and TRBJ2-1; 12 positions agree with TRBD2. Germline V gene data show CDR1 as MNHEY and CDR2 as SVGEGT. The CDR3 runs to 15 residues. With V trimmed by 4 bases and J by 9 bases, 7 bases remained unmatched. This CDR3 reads CASSSLAGGWSEQFF. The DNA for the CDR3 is TGTGCCAGCAGTTCACTAGCGGGGGGATGGAGTGAGCAGTTCTTC.

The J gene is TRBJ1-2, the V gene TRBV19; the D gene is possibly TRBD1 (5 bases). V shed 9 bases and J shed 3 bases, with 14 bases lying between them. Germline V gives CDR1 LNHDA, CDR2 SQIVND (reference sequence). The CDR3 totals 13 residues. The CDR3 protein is CASQGGVDYGYTF. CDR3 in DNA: TGTGCCAGCCAGGGAGGGGTGGACTATGGCTACACCTTC.

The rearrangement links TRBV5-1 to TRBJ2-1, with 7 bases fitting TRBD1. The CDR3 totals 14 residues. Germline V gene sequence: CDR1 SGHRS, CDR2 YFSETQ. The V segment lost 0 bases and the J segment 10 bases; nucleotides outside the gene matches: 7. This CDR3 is CASSLAQGPGEQFF. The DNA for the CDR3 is TGCGCCAGCAGCTTGGCACAGGGGCCTGGGGAGCAGTTCTTC. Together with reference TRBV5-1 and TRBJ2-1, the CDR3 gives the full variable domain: KAGVTQTPRYLIKTRGQQVTLSCSPISGHRSVSWYQQTPGQGLQFLFEYFSETQRNKGNFPGRFSGRQFSNSRSEMNVSTLELGDSALYLCASSLAQGPGEQFFGPGTRLTVL.

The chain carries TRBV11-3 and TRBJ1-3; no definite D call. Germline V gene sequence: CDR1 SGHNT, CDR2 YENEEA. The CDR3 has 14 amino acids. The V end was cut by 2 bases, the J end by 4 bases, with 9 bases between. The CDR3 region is CASSLTPGGNTIYF. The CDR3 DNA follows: TGTGCCAGCAGCTTAACACCGGGAGGAAACACCATATATTTT.

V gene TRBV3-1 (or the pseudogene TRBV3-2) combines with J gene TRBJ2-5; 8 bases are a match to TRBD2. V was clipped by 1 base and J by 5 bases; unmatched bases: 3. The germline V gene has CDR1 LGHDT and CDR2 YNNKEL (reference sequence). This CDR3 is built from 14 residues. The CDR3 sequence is CASSQAGGRETQYF. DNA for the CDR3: TGTGCCAGCAGCCAAGCGGGGGGGCGGGAGACCCAGTACTTC.

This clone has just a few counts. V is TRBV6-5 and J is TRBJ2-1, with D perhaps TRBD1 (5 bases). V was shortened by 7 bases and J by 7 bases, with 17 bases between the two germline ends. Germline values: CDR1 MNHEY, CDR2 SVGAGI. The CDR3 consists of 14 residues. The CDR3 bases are TGTGCCAGCACCACAGGACACTTGCTGAATGAGCAGTTCTTC. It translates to CASTTGHLLNEQFF.

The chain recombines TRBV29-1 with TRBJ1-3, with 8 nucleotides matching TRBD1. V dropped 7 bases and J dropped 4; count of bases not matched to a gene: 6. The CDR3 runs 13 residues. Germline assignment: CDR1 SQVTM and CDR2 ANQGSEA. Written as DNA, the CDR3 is TGCAGCGCCCAGGGGGCCATCGGAAACACCATATATTTT. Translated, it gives CSAQGAIGNTIYF. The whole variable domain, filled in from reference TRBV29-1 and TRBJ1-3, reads SAVISQKPSRDICQRGTSLTIQCQVDSQVTMMFWYRQQPGQSLTLIATANQGSEATYESGFVIDKFPISRPNLTFSTLTVSNMSPEDSSIYLCSAQGAIGNTIYFGEGSWLTVV.

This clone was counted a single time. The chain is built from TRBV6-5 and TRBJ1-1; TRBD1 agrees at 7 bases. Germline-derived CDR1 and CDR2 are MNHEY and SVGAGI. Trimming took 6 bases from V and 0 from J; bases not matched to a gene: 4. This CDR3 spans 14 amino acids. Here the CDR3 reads CASRLGGLNTEAFF. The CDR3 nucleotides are TGTGCCAGCAGACTAGGGGGCCTGAACACTGAAGCTTTCTTT.

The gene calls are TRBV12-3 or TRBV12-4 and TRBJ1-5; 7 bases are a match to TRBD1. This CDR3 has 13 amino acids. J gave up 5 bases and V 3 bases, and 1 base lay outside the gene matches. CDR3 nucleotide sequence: TGTGCCAGCAGTTTTACAGGGGATCAGCCCCAGCATTTT. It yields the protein CASSFTGDQPQHF.

The CDR3: CASSHAIGGNQPQHF. The CDR3 DNA sequence: TGCGCCAGCAGCCACGCTATAGGGGGCAATCAGCCCCAGCATTTT. The chain carries TRBV4-3 and TRBJ1-5, with a possible D match to TRBD1 (5 bases). V lost 3 bases and J lost 2, with 11 bases in between. The CDR3 length is 15 residues. CDR1 is LGHNA and CDR2 is YSLEER in the germline V gene.

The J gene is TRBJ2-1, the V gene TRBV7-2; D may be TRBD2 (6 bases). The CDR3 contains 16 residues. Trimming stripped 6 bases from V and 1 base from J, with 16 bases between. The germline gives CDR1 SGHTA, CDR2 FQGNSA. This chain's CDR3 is CASRPRLGGSYNEQFF. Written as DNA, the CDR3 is TGTGCCAGCAGGCCGAGACTAGGAGGATCCTACAATGAGCAGTTCTTC.

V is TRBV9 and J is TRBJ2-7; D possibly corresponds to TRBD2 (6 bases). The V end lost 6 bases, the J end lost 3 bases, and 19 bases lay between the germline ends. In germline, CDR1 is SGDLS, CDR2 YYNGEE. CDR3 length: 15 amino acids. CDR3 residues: CASISYRSGVYEQYF. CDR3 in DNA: TGTGCCAGCATCTCCTACCGTTCGGGAGTCTACGAGCAGTACTTC.

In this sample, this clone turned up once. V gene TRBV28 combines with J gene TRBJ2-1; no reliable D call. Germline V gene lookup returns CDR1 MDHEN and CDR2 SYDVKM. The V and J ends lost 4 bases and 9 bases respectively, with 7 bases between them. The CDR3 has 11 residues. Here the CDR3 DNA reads TGTGCCAGCAGTTCCCCCATTGAGCAGTTCTTC. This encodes CASSSPIEQFF.

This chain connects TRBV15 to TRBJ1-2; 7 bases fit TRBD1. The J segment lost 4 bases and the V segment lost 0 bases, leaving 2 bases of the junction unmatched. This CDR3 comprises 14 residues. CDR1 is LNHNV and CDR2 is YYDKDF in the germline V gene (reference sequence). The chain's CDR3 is CATSREQGIYGYTF. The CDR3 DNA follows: TGTGCCACCAGCAGAGAACAGGGGATCTATGGCTACACCTTC.

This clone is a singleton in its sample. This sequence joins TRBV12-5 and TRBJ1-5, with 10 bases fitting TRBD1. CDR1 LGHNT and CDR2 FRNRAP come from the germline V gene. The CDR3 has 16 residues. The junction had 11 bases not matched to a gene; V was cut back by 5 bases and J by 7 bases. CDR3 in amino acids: CASGGDRGRRGQPQHF. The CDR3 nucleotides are TGTGCTAGTGGTGGGGACAGGGGAAGGCGTGGCCAGCCCCAGCATTTT.

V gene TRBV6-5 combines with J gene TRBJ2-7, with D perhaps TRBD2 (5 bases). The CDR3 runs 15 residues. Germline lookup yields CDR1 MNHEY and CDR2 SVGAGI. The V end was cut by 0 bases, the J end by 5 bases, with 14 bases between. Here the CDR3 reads CASSYSLALIHEQYF. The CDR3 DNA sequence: TGTGCCAGCAGTTACTCGCTAGCTCTGATCCACGAGCAGTACTTC.

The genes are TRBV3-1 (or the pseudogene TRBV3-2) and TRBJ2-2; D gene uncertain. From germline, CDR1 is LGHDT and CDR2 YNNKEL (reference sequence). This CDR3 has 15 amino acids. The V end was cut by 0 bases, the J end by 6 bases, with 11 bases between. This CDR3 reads CASSQETQLSGELFF. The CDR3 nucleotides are TGTGCCAGCAGCCAAGAAACGCAGTTATCCGGGGAGCTGTTTTTT.

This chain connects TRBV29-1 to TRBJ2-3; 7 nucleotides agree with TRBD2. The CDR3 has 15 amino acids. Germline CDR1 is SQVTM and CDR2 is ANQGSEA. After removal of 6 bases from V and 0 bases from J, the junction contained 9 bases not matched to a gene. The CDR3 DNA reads TGCAGCGTCCTACTTGGGGGGGGGAGCACAGATACGCAGTATTTT. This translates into CSVLLGGGSTDTQYF.

The CDR3 spells CASSAGTGDDQPQHF. CDR3 coding DNA: TGTGCCAGCAGCGCCGGGACAGGGGACGATCAGCCCCAGCATTTT. This chain links TRBV6-5 with TRBJ1-5; the match to TRBD1 covers 10 bases. V shed 6 bases, J shed 5 bases, and the junction held 7 bases outside the gene matches. The germline gives CDR1 MNHEY, CDR2 SVGAGI. The CDR3 contains 15 residues.

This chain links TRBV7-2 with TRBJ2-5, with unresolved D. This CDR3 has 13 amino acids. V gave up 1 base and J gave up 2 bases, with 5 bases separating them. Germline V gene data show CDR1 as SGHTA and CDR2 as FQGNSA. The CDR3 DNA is TGTGCCAGCAGCTTAGGGCGGCAAGAGACCCAGTACTTC. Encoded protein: CASSLGRQETQYF. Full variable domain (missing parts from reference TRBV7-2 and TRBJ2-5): GAGVSQSPSNKVTEKGKDVELRCDPISGHTALYWYRQSLGQGLEFLIYFQGNSAPDKSGLPSDRFSAERTGGSVSTLTIQRTQQEDSAVYLCASSLGRQETQYFGPGTRLLVL.

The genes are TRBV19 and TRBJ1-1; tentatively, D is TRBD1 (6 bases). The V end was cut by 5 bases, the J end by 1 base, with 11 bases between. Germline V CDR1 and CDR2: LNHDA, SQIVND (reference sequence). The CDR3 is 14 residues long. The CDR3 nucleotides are TGTGCCAGTAGTGTCCTACAGGGGAACACTGAAGCTTTCTTT. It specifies CASSVLQGNTEAFF.

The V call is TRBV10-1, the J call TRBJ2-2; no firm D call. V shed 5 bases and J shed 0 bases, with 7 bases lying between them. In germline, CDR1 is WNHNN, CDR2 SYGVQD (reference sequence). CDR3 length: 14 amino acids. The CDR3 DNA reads TGCGCCAGCAGTTTACAGCCGAACACCGGGGAGCTGTTTTTT. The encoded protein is CASSLQPNTGELFF.